Shown below are 10 T cell receptor beta chains from a single sample sequenced in a study of blood T cell repertoires in COVID-19. Sequenced by immunoSEQ multiplex PCR; TCRdb stores in-frame clones only, minus some. The repertoire consists of 150,000 to 200,000 clones, with roughly four fifths occurring once and the leading ten covering approximately 8%. Sequenced material: peripheral blood. The source is a woman in her seventies with COVID-19, enrolled during active disease.

The chain joins TRBV6-5 to TRBJ2-2; TRBD1 is a possible D gene (6 bases). Germline CDR1 reads MNHEY; CDR2 reads SVGAGI. Trimming took 9 bases from V and 2 from J, leaving 16 bases between them. The CDR3 extends over 15 amino acids. The CDR3 DNA reads as TGTGCCAGTCGCCTGGGACACCAAAACACCGGGGAGCTGTTTTTT. Protein: CASRLGHQNTGELFF.

The chain carries TRBV30 and TRBJ1-6; no clear D gene. Germline V CDR1 and CDR2: GTSNPN, SVGIG (reference sequence). V lost 2 bases, J lost 4 bases, and 12 bases lay in between. The CDR3 totals 15 residues. CDR3 residues: CAWSTLQTYNSPLHF. The DNA for the CDR3 is TGTGCCTGGAGTACCCTTCAGACTTATAATTCACCCCTCCACTTT.

In DNA, the CDR3 is TGCGCCAGCAGAGGGACAGGGGGCTACGAGCAGTACTTC. Protein: CASRGTGGYEQYF. This chain links TRBV5-1 with TRBJ2-7; 11 positions agree with TRBD1. From germline, CDR1 is SGHRS and CDR2 YFSETQ. The ends lost 5 bases at V and 3 bases at J; junction bases unmatched: 1. The CDR3 is 13 residues long.

The chain carries TRBV14 and TRBJ2-4, with D perhaps matching TRBD1 (5 bases). With 6 bases removed from V and 0 bases from J, the gap between germline ends came to 12 bases. Germline values: CDR1 SGHDN, CDR2 FVKESK. The CDR3 extends over 15 amino acids. CDR3 nucleotide sequence: TGTGCCAGCAGTAGTAGGGGCCTAGCCAAAAACATTCAGTACTTC. Its protein is CASSSRGLAKNIQYF. The full variable domain, with the rest looked up from reference TRBV14 and TRBJ2-4, is EAGVTQFPSHSVIEKGQTVTLRCDPISGHDNLYWYRRVMGKEIKFLLHFVKESKQDESGMPNNRFLAERTGGTYSTLKVQPAELEDSGVYFCASSSRGLAKNIQYFGAGTRLSVL.

V gene TRBV19 combines with J gene TRBJ1-2, with TRBD1 matching over 7 bases. Germline V lookup: CDR1 LNHDA, CDR2 SQIVND (reference sequence). The CDR3 is made up of 17 amino acids. With V trimmed by 5 bases and J by 0 bases, 12 bases remained unmatched. CDR3 nucleotide sequence: TGTGCCAGTAGTCCCCCAGGGACAGCAATGACTAACTATGGCTACACCTTC. Protein sequence: CASSPPGTAMTNYGYTF.

The V gene is TRBV7-9, the J gene TRBJ1-1; no firm D call. This CDR3 region has 11 residues. CDR1 is SEHNR, CDR2 FQNEAQ, per germline (reference sequence). V lost 2 bases and J lost 6, with 4 bases in between. DNA for the CDR3: TGTGCCAGCAGCTTAAACTCTGAAGCTTTCTTT. This gives the protein CASSLNSEAFF.

This chain uses TRBV24-1 with TRBJ2-1, with 10 bases that match TRBD2. The length of the CDR3 is 16 residues. J was trimmed by 2 bases and V by 6 bases; bases with no gene match: 6. Per the germline V gene, CDR1 is KGHDR and CDR2 is SFDVKD. The chain's CDR3 is CATSSSGSFAYNEQFF. As DNA, the CDR3 is TGTGCCACCAGTTCTAGCGGGAGTTTCGCCTACAATGAGCAGTTCTTC.

The sample holds one count of this clone. The V gene is TRBV7-3, the J gene TRBJ1-1; the match to TRBD1 covers 9 bases. Germline CDR1 reads SGHTA; CDR2 reads FQGTGA. The CDR3 spans 13 residues. V lost 0 bases and J lost 11; bases outside the gene matches: 4. The CDR3 region has the DNA TGTGCCAGCAGCTTAACGCGGGACAGGGAGGCTTTCTTT. Translating gives CASSLTRDREAFF.

J is TRBJ2-5 and V is TRBV7-2; 10 positions match TRBD2. From germline, CDR1 is SGHTA and CDR2 FQGNSA. The CDR3 consists of 16 residues. The junction had 2 bases not matched to a gene; V was cut back by 0 bases and J by 1 base. CDR3 protein: CASSLAWTSGQETQYF. For the CDR3, the DNA is TGTGCCAGCAGCTTAGCGTGGACTAGCGGCCAAGAGACCCAGTACTTC. Full variable domain (missing parts from reference TRBV7-2 and TRBJ2-5): GAGVSQSPSNKVTEKGKDVELRCDPISGHTALYWYRQSLGQGLEFLIYFQGNSAPDKSGLPSDRFSAERTGGSVSTLTIQRTQQEDSAVYLCASSLAWTSGQETQYFGPGTRLLVL.

V is TRBV18 and J is TRBJ2-1, with 10 bases lining up with TRBD2. V shed 6 bases, J shed 1 base, and the junction held 9 bases outside the gene matches. This CDR3 is built from 17 residues. The germline V gene has CDR1 KGHSH and CDR2 LQKENI. In nucleotides, the CDR3 is TGTGCCAGCTCCAAAAGCGGGAGGGCCAATTCCTACAATGAGCAGTTCTTC. As protein: CASSKSGRANSYNEQFF.